Each of the 18 T cell receptor beta chains below was sequenced from the same sample in a study of control samples from healthy donors and cancer patients. Method: immunoSEQ multiplex PCR; TCRdb's copy keeps in-frame clones and lacks some. The sample yields about 180,000 clones, approximately 90% seen once. The sample was blood. All receptors come from a man aged 25 to 40 in good health.

The chain employs TRBV2 and TRBJ1-4; D call uncertain. This CDR3 region has 14 residues. Trimming left V 4 bases short and J 7 bases short, with 13 bases between. The germline gives CDR1 SNHLY, CDR2 FYNNEI. In nucleotides, the CDR3 is TGTGCCAGCAGTGCCAACGCGCCGGCTGAAAAACTGTTTTTT. This sequence encodes CASSANAPAEKLFF.

The rearrangement links TRBV15 to TRBJ1-2, with D tentatively TRBD1 (5 bases). Per the germline V gene, CDR1 is LNHNV and CDR2 is YYDKDF (reference sequence). Trimming stripped 1 base from V and 1 base from J, with 10 bases between. The CDR3 sequence is 15 residues long. The CDR3 sequence: CATSRGMGGNYGYTF. The DNA for the CDR3 is TGTGCCACCAGCAGAGGAATGGGGGGTAACTATGGCTACACCTTC.

V is TRBV27 and J is TRBJ1-5; 11 nucleotides align to TRBD1. The CDR3 covers 14 residues. Unmatched junction bases numbered 1, after V lost 5 bases and J lost 4 bases. Looked up from germline, CDR1 is MNHEY and CDR2 is SMNVEV (reference sequence). CDR3 coding DNA: TGTGCCAGCAGTGGGACAGGGGGGAATCAGCCCCAGCATTTT. This translates into CASSGTGGNQPQHF.

The chain carries TRBV9 and TRBJ2-5, with D hard to call. In germline, CDR1 is SGDLS, CDR2 YYNGEE. The CDR3 spans 15 residues. Trimming pared 4 bases from V and 1 base from J, leaving 14 bases between. This CDR3 reads CASSPNTAGQETQYF. CDR3 bases: TGTGCCAGCAGCCCCAACACGGCAGGCCAAGAGACCCAGTACTTC.

The genes are TRBV19 and TRBJ1-5; 8 nucleotides align to TRBD1. V lost 6 bases, J lost 0 bases, and 10 bases stayed unmatched. This CDR3 comprises 17 residues. Germline V gives CDR1 LNHDA, CDR2 SQIVND (reference sequence). The CDR3 sequence: CASSPRSGGNSNQPQHF. In nucleotides, the CDR3 is TGTGCCAGTAGCCCCCGGTCAGGGGGCAATAGCAATCAGCCCCAGCATTTT.

Only a few counts were recorded for this clone. The chain links TRBV11-2 to TRBJ2-1; 10 positions match TRBD2. This CDR3 is 16 amino acids long. Germline CDR1 SGHAT, CDR2 FQNNGV. Trimming removed 5 bases from V and 4 bases from J; junction bases left unmatched: 8. CDR3: CASSQMGLAKYNEQFF. In DNA form, the CDR3 reads TGTGCCAGCAGCCAAATGGGACTAGCGAAATACAATGAGCAGTTCTTC.

This clone was detected a few times. The chain has TRBV19 and TRBJ2-1, with 9 positions matching TRBD1. The V and J ends lost 5 bases and 3 bases, in that order; junction bases with no gene match: 5. The CDR3 spans 15 residues. The V gene's germline CDR1 is LNHDA and CDR2 SQIVND (reference sequence). This chain's CDR3 is CASSDGQGRYNEQFF. The CDR3, as DNA: TGTGCCAGTAGTGACGGACAGGGGCGCTACAATGAGCAGTTCTTC.

The V call is TRBV6-6, the J call TRBJ2-7, with 9 bases identical to TRBD1. The CDR3 is 16 residues long. With V trimmed by 5 bases and J by 0 bases, 8 bases remained unmatched. Germline V gene data show CDR1 as MNHNY and CDR2 as SVGAGI (reference sequence). Here the CDR3 reads CASSRPGQGPSYEQYF. CDR3 nucleotide sequence: TGTGCCAGCAGTAGACCTGGACAGGGGCCCTCCTACGAGCAGTACTTC.

In this sample, this clone turned up once. The chain joins TRBV15 to TRBJ1-2; TRBD1 is a possible D gene (5 bases). The CDR3 covers 15 residues. CDR1 LNHNV and CDR2 YYDKDF come from the germline V gene (reference sequence). Trimming removed 0 bases at V and 4 bases at J, with 12 bases between. CDR3 amino acids: CATSRDPGGSYGYTF. CDR3 DNA: TGTGCCACCAGCAGAGATCCCGGGGGTAGCTATGGCTACACCTTC.

The chain combines TRBV7-9 with TRBJ1-2; D call uncertain. The V gene lost 5 bases and the J gene lost 12 bases, with 19 bases spanning the gap. Germline-derived CDR1 and CDR2 are SEHNR and FQNEAQ (reference sequence). This CDR3 is built from 13 residues. The DNA for the CDR3 is TGTGCCAGCAGCGACATTGGGGAGGGCCGAAACACCTTC. It yields the protein CASSDIGEGRNTF. The full variable domain, its missing parts supplied by reference TRBV7-9 and TRBJ1-2, is DTGVSQNPRHKITKRGQNVTFRCDPISEHNRLYWYRQTLGQGPEFLTYFQNEAQLEKSRLLSDRFSAERPKGSFSTLEIQRTEQGDSAMYLCASSDIGEGRNTFGSGTRLTVV.

The chain uses TRBV5-4 and TRBJ2-5; 7 bases fit TRBD2. The junction had 8 bases not matched to a gene; V was cut back by 4 bases and J by 5 bases. The CDR3 sequence is 14 residues long. The V gene's germline CDR1 is SGHNT and CDR2 YYREEE (reference sequence). CDR3 residues: CASSPRGGVETQYF. For the CDR3, the DNA is TGTGCCAGCAGCCCCCGGGGAGGGGTGGAGACCCAGTACTTC.

This clone came up once. The genes are TRBV20-1 and TRBJ2-5; no reliable D call. V lost 3 bases to trimming and J lost 5 bases, with 16 bases between them. The germline V gene encodes CDR1 DFQATT and CDR2 SNEGSKA (reference sequence). This CDR3 is 14 amino acids long. The CDR3 here is CSASDGSALETQYF. CDR3 DNA: TGCAGTGCTAGTGACGGCTCGGCTCTGGAGACCCAGTACTTC.

The chain combines TRBV27 with TRBJ1-3, with D perhaps TRBD1 (5 bases). The V gene lost 3 bases and the J gene lost 4 bases, with 10 bases spanning the gap. Germline loops: CDR1 MNHEY, CDR2 SMNVEV (reference sequence). The CDR3 covers 14 residues. Here the CDR3 reads CASSLGGTGNTIYF. CDR3 bases: TGTGCCAGCAGTTTGGGGGGGACCGGAAACACCATATATTTT.

This chain links TRBV30 with TRBJ1-5; the D is unclear. Germline V CDR1 and CDR2: GTSNPN, SVGIG (reference sequence). The length of the CDR3 is 16 residues. V dropped 2 bases and J dropped 2 bases, with 16 bases sitting between them. CDR3 nucleotide sequence: TGTGCCTGGAGTCCCGGACCCTTACGGGGCAATCAGCCCCAGCATTTT. This codes for CAWSPGPLRGNQPQHF. The full variable domain, completed using reference TRBV30 and TRBJ1-5, is SQTIHQWPATLVQPVGSPLSLECTVEGTSNPNLYWYRQAAGRGLQLLFYSVGIGQISSEVPQNLSASRPQDRQFILSSKKLLLSDSGFYLCAWSPGPLRGNQPQHFGDGTRLSIL.

J is TRBJ1-5 and V is TRBV15, with 8 bases aligning to TRBD1. V trimming: 1 base; J trimming: 9 bases; junction bases outside the gene matches: 5. Germline CDR1 reads LNHNV; CDR2 reads YYDKDF (reference sequence). This CDR3 is 14 amino acids long. The CDR3 reads CATSRVTGDAPQHF. The DNA of the CDR3 is TGTGCCACCAGCAGAGTGACAGGGGACGCGCCCCAGCATTTT. Variable domain in full (rest from reference TRBV15 and TRBJ1-5): DAMVIQNPRYQVTQFGKPVTLSCSQTLNHNVMYWYQQKSSQAPKLLFHYYDKDFNNEADTPDNFQSRRPNTSFCFLDIRSPGLGDTAMYLCATSRVTGDAPQHFGDGTRLSIL.

This clone was counted once. V gene TRBV27 combines with J gene TRBJ1-6; a weak D match, TRBD1 (6 bases). This CDR3 contains 14 residues. CDR1 is MNHEY, CDR2 SMNVEV, per germline (reference sequence). V gave up 3 bases and J gave up 10 bases, with 13 bases separating them. The CDR3 reads CASSFGGGRSPLHF. CDR3 nucleotides: TGTGCCAGCAGTTTCGGAGGGGGAAGATCACCCCTCCACTTT.

V and J are TRBV5-4 and TRBJ1-3, with D unresolved. CDR3 length: 16 amino acids. V was trimmed by 5 bases and J by 4 bases, leaving 19 bases between them. CDR1 is SGHNT, CDR2 YYREEE, per germline (reference sequence). The CDR3 loop is CASSSETALGGNTIYF. The CDR3 DNA follows: TGTGCCAGCAGTTCGGAAACGGCCCTTGGAGGAAACACCATATATTTT.

Only one count was recorded for this clone. The V gene is TRBV19, the J gene TRBJ1-1, with 7 bases identical to TRBD1. Germline values: CDR1 LNHDA, CDR2 SQIVND (reference sequence). The V and J ends lost 7 bases and 1 base, in that order; junction bases with no gene match: 6. This CDR3 spans 14 amino acids. The CDR3 spells CASMPGQWNTEAFF. DNA for the CDR3: TGTGCCAGTATGCCGGGACAGTGGAACACTGAAGCTTTCTTT.